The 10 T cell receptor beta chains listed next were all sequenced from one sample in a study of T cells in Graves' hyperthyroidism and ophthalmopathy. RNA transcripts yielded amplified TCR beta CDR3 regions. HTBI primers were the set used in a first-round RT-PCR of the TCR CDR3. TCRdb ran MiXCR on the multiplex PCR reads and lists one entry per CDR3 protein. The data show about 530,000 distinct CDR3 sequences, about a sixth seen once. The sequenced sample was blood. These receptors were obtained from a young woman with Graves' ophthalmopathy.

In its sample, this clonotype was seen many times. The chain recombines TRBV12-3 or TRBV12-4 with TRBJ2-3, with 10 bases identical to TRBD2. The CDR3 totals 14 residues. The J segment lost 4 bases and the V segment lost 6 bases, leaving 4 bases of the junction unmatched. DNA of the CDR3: TGTGCCAGCAGCACTAGCGGGGTCCCAGATACGCAGTATTTT. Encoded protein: CASSTSGVPDTQYF.

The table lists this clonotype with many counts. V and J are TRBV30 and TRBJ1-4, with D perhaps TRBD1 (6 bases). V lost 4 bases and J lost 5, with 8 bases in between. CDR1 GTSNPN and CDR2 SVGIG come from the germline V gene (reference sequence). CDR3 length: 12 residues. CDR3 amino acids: CAWTGVNEKLFF. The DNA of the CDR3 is TGTGCCTGGACAGGGGTGAATGAAAAACTGTTTTTT.

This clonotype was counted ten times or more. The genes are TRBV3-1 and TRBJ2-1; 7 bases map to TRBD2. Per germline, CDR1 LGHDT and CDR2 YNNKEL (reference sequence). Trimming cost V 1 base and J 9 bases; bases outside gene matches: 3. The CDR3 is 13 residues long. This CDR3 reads CASSQGGLSEQFF. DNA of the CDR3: TGTGCCAGCAGCCAAGGGGGACTAAGTGAGCAGTTCTTC.

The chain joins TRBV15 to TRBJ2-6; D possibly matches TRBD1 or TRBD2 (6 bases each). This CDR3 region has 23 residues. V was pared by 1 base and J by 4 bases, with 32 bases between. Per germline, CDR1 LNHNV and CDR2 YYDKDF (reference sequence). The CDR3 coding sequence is TGTGCCACCAGCAGAGCCCTGGGGTGGGCAGGGACATTAGGGGGGTCCGGGGCCAACGTCCTGACTTTC. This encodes CATSRALGWAGTLGGSGANVLTF.

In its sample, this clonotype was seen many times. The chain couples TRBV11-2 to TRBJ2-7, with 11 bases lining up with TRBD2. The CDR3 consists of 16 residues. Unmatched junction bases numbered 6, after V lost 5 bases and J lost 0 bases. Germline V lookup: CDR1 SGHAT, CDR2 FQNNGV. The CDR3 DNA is TGTGCCAGCAGCCAGGGACTAGCGGAGAGCTCCTACGAGCAGTACTTC. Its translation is CASSQGLAESSYEQYF.

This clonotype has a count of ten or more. CDR3 DNA sequence: TGTGCCAGCAGCTTGCGGGCCAGTGAAGCTTTCTTT. This sequence encodes CASSLRASEAFF. The rearrangement joins TRBV11-2 to TRBJ1-1; D is uncertain. The length of the CDR3 is 12 residues. Germline CDR1 reads SGHAT; CDR2 reads FQNNGV. V lost 3 bases to trimming and J lost 7 bases, with 9 bases between them.

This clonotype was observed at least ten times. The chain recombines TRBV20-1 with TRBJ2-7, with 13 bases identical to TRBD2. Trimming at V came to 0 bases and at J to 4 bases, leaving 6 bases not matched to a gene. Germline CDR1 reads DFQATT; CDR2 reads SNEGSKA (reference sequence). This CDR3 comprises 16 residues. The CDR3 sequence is CSARDYTSGRAYEQYF. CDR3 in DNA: TGCAGTGCTAGAGATTACACTAGCGGGAGGGCTTACGAGCAGTACTTC.

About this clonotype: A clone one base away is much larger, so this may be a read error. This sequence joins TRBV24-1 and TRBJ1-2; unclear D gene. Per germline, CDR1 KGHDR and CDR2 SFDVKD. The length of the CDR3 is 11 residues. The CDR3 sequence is CTTSDVRGYTF. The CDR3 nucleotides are TGTACCACCAGTGACGTCCGGGGCTACACCTTC.

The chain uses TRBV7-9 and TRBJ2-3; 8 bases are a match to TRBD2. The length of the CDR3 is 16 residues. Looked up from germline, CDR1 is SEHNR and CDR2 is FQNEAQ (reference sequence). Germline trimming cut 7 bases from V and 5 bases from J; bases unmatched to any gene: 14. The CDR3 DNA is TGTGCCAGCACCCCCCCTTCTCGCGGGGGGCAAGATACGCAGTATTTT. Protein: CASTPPSRGGQDTQYF. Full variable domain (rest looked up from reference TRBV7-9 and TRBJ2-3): DTGVSQNPRHKITKRGQNVTFRCDPISEHNRLYWYRQTLGQGPEFLTYFQNEAQLEKSRLLSDRFSAERPKGSFSTLEIQRTEQGDSAMYLCASTPPSRGGQDTQYFGPGTRLTVL.

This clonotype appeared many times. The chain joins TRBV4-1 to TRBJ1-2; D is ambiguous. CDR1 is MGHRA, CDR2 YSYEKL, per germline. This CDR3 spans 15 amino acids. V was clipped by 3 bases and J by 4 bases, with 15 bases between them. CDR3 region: CASSHPPARSYGYTF. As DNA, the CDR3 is TGCGCCAGCAGCCACCCACCTGCGCGGTCCTATGGCTACACCTTC.